Presented here are 15 T cell receptor beta chains from one specimen sequenced in a study of T cell repertoires in aging, cancer and after chemotherapy. Multiplex touch-down PCR with TRB-A/B primers amplified rearranged V-D-J TRB sequences. TCRdb called the multiplex PCR reads again in MiXCR, with one record for every CDR3 protein. The repertoire holds a few thousand distinct CDR3 sequences, with around 39% as singletons. Peripheral blood genomic DNA, not sorted cells or RNA, was the template. Sequencing input: blood. The receptors come from a human donor with a blood cancer.

The rearrangement uses TRBV20-1 and TRBJ2-2; TRBD2 matches at 7 bases. Germline assignment: CDR1 DFQATT and CDR2 SNEGSKA (reference sequence). J was trimmed by 7 bases and V by 1 base; bases with no gene match: 0. The CDR3 consists of 12 residues. The CDR3: CSARGEGGELFF. The CDR3 region has the DNA TGCAGTGCTAGAGGGGAGGGCGGGGAGCTGTTTTTT.

This clonotype was seen more than once but under ten times. V gene TRBV18 combines with J gene TRBJ2-1; 13 bases match TRBD2. The ends lost 1 base at V and 1 base at J; junction bases unmatched: 4. CDR3 size: 18 residues. Germline CDR1 reads KGHSH; CDR2 reads LQKENI. Here the CDR3 DNA reads TGTGCCAGCTCACCACGTCGACTAGCGGGAGGATCCTACAATGAGCAGTTCTTC. Protein sequence: CASSPRRLAGGSYNEQFF.

Points on this clonotype: This sequence may be a read error, since a much larger clone differs from it by one base. The chain has TRBV5-4 and TRBJ2-7; 9 nucleotides line up with TRBD2. The germline CDR1 and CDR2 sequences are SGHNT and YYREEE (reference sequence). The CDR3 totals 14 residues. The V segment lost 2 bases and the J segment 7 bases; nucleotides outside the gene matches: 7. The chain's CDR3 is CASSFSGSWDEQYF. CDR3 in DNA: TGTGCCAGCAGCTTTAGCGGGAGTTGGGATGAGCAGTACTTC.

The CDR3 here is CSVTGFSSYEQYF. Here the CDR3 DNA reads TGCAGCGTCACGGGGTTCAGCTCCTACGAGCAGTACTTC. The chain is built from TRBV29-1 and TRBJ2-7; D might be TRBD2 (5 bases). This CDR3 has 13 residues. The germline CDR1 and CDR2 sequences are SQVTM and ANQGSEA. V was clipped by 6 bases and J by 0 bases, with 12 bases between them.

The rearrangement links TRBV11-2 to TRBJ1-2, with D unclear. This CDR3 is built from 12 residues. CDR1 SGHAT and CDR2 FQNNGV come from the germline V gene. V was trimmed by 5 bases and J by 8 bases, leaving 12 bases between them. As DNA, the CDR3 is TGTGCCAGCAGCCTTGATGTCCGGGGCTACACCTTC. It yields the protein CASSLDVRGYTF. The full variable domain, rest sourced from reference TRBV11-2 and TRBJ1-2, is EAGVAQSPRYKIIEKRQSVAFWCNPISGHATLYWYQQILGQGPKLLIQFQNNGVVDDSQLPKDRFSAERLKGVDSTLKIQPAKLEDSAVYLCASSLDVRGYTFGSGTRLTVV.

This clonotype ranks as medium-sized. The gene calls are TRBV29-1 and TRBJ2-3; unclear D gene. The V end was cut by 1 base, the J end by 6 bases, with 5 bases between. This CDR3 is built from 11 residues. The germline gives CDR1 SQVTM, CDR2 ANQGSEA. The CDR3 DNA follows: TGCAGCGTTGAAGTTTTGGATACGCAGTATTTT. As protein: CSVEVLDTQYF.

This clonotype came up a few times. CDR3 sequence reads: CASSLSSSGANVLTF. Written as DNA, the CDR3 is TGTGCCAGCAGCTTAAGCTCGTCCGGGGCCAACGTCCTGACTTTC. This chain joins TRBV7-3 and TRBJ2-6, with D hard to call. Germline V lookup: CDR1 SGHTA, CDR2 FQGTGA. With 1 base removed from V and 4 bases from J, the gap between germline ends came to 8 bases. The CDR3 contains 15 residues.

By sample fraction, this clonotype is medium-sized. The gene calls are TRBV6-5 and TRBJ2-7; 7 bases align to TRBD1. The CDR3 has 16 amino acids. After removal of 5 bases from V and 2 bases from J, the junction contained 12 bases not matched to a gene. CDR1 and CDR2 (germline): MNHEY, SVGAGI. The CDR3 protein is CASSDGSGQRTYEQYF. As DNA, the CDR3 is TGTGCCAGCAGTGACGGATCGGGACAGAGGACCTACGAGCAGTACTTC.

This clonotype was detected only once. The chain is built from TRBV12-3 or TRBV12-4 and TRBJ2-7; D is ambiguous. The V end was cut by 6 bases, the J end by 3 bases, with 9 bases between. This CDR3 region has 12 residues. CDR3: CASRGFIYEQYF. In DNA form, the CDR3 reads TGTGCCAGCAGAGGGTTTATCTACGAGCAGTACTTC.

By share, this clonotype counts as medium-sized. The CDR3 sequence: CATSRDATSGRGNEQFF. Here the CDR3 DNA reads TGTGCCACCAGCAGAGATGCGACTAGCGGGAGAGGCAATGAGCAGTTCTTC. The V and J genes are TRBV15 and TRBJ2-1, with TRBD2 matching 12 bases. The CDR3 contains 17 residues. The germline V gene encodes CDR1 LNHNV and CDR2 YYDKDF (reference sequence). Trimming cost V 0 bases and J 6 bases; bases outside gene matches: 6.

Sample share makes this clonotype medium-sized. This chain joins TRBV15 and TRBJ2-3; D call uncertain. Germline V CDR1 and CDR2: LNHNV, YYDKDF (reference sequence). The length of the CDR3 is 17 residues. V was shortened by 0 bases and J by 2 bases, with 15 bases between the two germline ends. The chain's CDR3 is CATSREPLHIHTDTQYF. Written as DNA, the CDR3 is TGTGCCACCAGCAGAGAGCCCCTACACATCCACACAGATACGCAGTATTTT. The variable domain in full, with the rest retrieved from reference TRBV15 and TRBJ2-3, is DAMVIQNPRYQVTQFGKPVTLSCSQTLNHNVMYWYQQKSSQAPKLLFHYYDKDFNNEADTPDNFQSRRPNTSFCFLDIRSPGLGDTAMYLCATSREPLHIHTDTQYFGPGTRLTVL.

This clonotype was seen a handful of times. The chain is built from TRBV14 and TRBJ2-2; weak D call: TRBD1 (6 bases). The germline V gene has CDR1 SGHDN and CDR2 FVKESK. V dropped 5 bases and J dropped 7 bases, with 11 bases sitting between them. This CDR3 comprises 13 residues. The CDR3 spells CASSVQGYGELFF. The CDR3 DNA reads as TGTGCCAGCAGCGTACAGGGATACGGGGAGCTGTTTTTT.

By sample share, this clonotype is medium-sized. The gene calls are TRBV6-1 and TRBJ2-3; D uncertain. The V gene's germline CDR1 is MNHNS and CDR2 SASEGT. The V end was cut by 2 bases, the J end by 6 bases, with 6 bases between. The CDR3 has 12 residues. Here the CDR3 DNA reads TGTGCCAGCAGTGAAACGCGGGATACGCAGTATTTT. This codes for CASSETRDTQYF.

This clonotype has only one observation. The rearrangement uses TRBV6-2 or TRBV6-3 and TRBJ1-1, with D tentatively TRBD1 (6 bases). This CDR3 comprises 11 residues. V dropped 7 bases and J dropped 8 bases, with 11 bases sitting between them. The germline gives CDR1 MNHEY, CDR2 SVGEGT. The CDR3: CASTVGTEAFF. The CDR3 region has the DNA TGTGCCAGCACCGTCGGGACAGAAGCTTTCTTT.

V is TRBV11-2 and J is TRBJ1-1; no definite D call. CDR1 is SGHAT, CDR2 FQNNGV, per germline. The length of the CDR3 is 12 residues. V was pared by 4 bases and J by 2 bases, with 5 bases between. CDR3 DNA: TGTGCCAGCAGCTCCGTTAACACTGAAGCTTTCTTT. Translating it yields CASSSVNTEAFF.